These 30 T cell receptor beta chains were sequenced from one sample in a study. MiXCR, run by TCRdb on the 5' RACE reads, gives a single entry per CDR3 protein. Of 60,000 to 65,000 distinct CDR3 sequences listed, 22% are singletons. The source material was memory CD4+ T cells sorted from a lymph node. Subset described: memory CD4+ T cells, CD4+CD45RO+CD25-. These receptors originate from a female donor with breast cancer.

The rearrangement uses TRBV28 and TRBJ1-4, with a possible D match to TRBD1 (6 bases). V lost 6 bases and J 2 bases, leaving 10 bases between the germline ends. Germline CDR1 and CDR2: MDHEN and SYDVKM. The CDR3 is made up of 14 amino acids. CDR3 nucleotides: TGTGCCAGCAGCTCAGGGGTGACTAATGAAAAACTGTTTTTT. It is translated as CASSSGVTNEKLFF.

The rearrangement links TRBV6-1 to TRBJ2-1; 15 positions match TRBD2. CDR3 size: 17 residues. Germline V gene data show CDR1 as MNHNS and CDR2 as SASEGT. V gave up 5 bases and J gave up 5 bases; unmatched junction bases: 7. CDR3 protein: CASSQPGLAGGNNEQFF. The DNA of the CDR3 is TGTGCCAGCAGTCAACCAGGACTAGCGGGAGGGAACAATGAGCAGTTCTTC.

Notes on this clonotype: One junction end disagrees with the germline gene, perhaps due to a read error. The chain links TRBV20-1 to TRBJ2-3; D remains ambiguous. The germline CDR1 and CDR2 sequences are DFQATT and SNEGSKA (reference sequence). CDR3 size: 11 residues. CDR3 loop: CSWRSTDAQYF. CDR3 nucleotides: TGCAGTTGGCGGAGCACAGATGCGCAGTATTTT.

With respect to this clonotype: It may be a read error: a sequence one base away is much more abundant. The CDR3 protein is CASSPRDTTYKEQFF. The CDR3 DNA follows: TGCGCCAGCAGTCCCAGGGACACTACCTACAAGGAGCAGTTCTTC. The chain has TRBV5-1 and TRBJ2-1; D perhaps matches TRBD1 (6 bases). The CDR3 contains 15 residues. Germline lookup yields CDR1 SGHRS and CDR2 YFSETQ.

This clonotype was detected a few times. The rearrangement links TRBV7-8 to TRBJ1-1; 10 nucleotides line up with TRBD1. Germline V gene sequence: CDR1 SGHVS, CDR2 FQNEAQ. This CDR3 is 19 amino acids long. J lost 5 bases, V lost 5 bases, and 20 bases had no gene match. The CDR3 spells CASSGWGTGARIGTTEAFF. CDR3 coding DNA: TGTGCCAGCAGCGGGTGGGGGACAGGGGCACGAATAGGAACGACTGAAGCTTTCTTT.

This chain uses TRBV7-3 with TRBJ2-2, with D perhaps being TRBD1 or TRBD2 (5 bases each). V lost 2 bases and J 4 bases, leaving 11 bases between the germline ends. Per germline, CDR1 SGHTA and CDR2 FQGTGA. The CDR3 totals 15 residues. The CDR3, as DNA: TGTGCCAGCAGCTTAGGGTCAGGGACCACCGGGGAGCTGTTTTTT. It yields the protein CASSLGSGTTGELFF.

This clonotype was counted only a few times. J is TRBJ2-7 and V is TRBV28, with a possible D match to TRBD1 (5 bases). Trimming removed 4 bases at V and 3 bases at J, with 10 bases between. CDR3 size: 13 residues. Germline CDR1 is MDHEN and CDR2 is SYDVKM. The CDR3, as DNA: TGTGCCAGCAGTTCGCCGACAGTCTACGAGCAGTACTTC. Its translation is CASSSPTVYEQYF.

A word on this clonotype: A much bigger clone sits one base away, suggesting this may be a read error. V is TRBV4-1 and J is TRBJ1-2, with 7 bases matching TRBD1. Germline-derived CDR1 and CDR2 are MGHRA and YSYEKL. This CDR3 region has 16 residues. Unmatched junction bases numbered 16, after V lost 4 bases and J lost 8 bases. The DNA of the CDR3 is TGCGCCAGCAGCCTGAAGCCTAGGGGGCCCCGTGGGGGCTACACCTTC. Its translation is CASSLKPRGPRGGYTF.

This clonotype was observed a single time. An end of the junction differs from the germline gene, which may be a read error. V is TRBV5-1 and J is TRBJ1-1; D may be TRBD1 (5 bases). The CDR3 sequence is 15 residues long. Germline-derived CDR1 and CDR2 are SGHRS and YFSETQ. The CDR3 region is CASSPGQMRNTEACF. For the CDR3, the DNA is TGCGCCAGCAGCCCAGGACAAATGAGGAACACTGAAGCTTGCTTT.

This clonotype was counted only a few times. This chain links TRBV11-3 with TRBJ1-2, with TRBD1 matching 8 bases. V shed 2 bases and J 4 bases; nucleotides not matched to a gene: 3. Looked up from germline, CDR1 is SGHNT and CDR2 is YENEEA. The CDR3 loop spans 14 amino acids. CDR3 nucleotides: TGTGCCAGCAGCTTAAGCAGGGGGCTCTATGGCTACACCTTC. This sequence encodes CASSLSRGLYGYTF. Variable domain in full (rest from reference TRBV11-3 and TRBJ1-2): EAGVVQSPRYKIIEKKQPVAFWCNPISGHNTLYWYLQNLGQGPELLIRYENEEAVDDSQLPKDRFSAERLKGVDSTLKIQPAELGDSAVYLCASSLSRGLYGYTFGSGTRLTVV.

The genes are TRBV12-3 or TRBV12-4 and TRBJ1-2; D is unresolved. The V and J ends lost 6 bases and 8 bases respectively, with 16 bases between them. The CDR3 length is 13 residues. The CDR3 region is CASRQANGVGYTF. As DNA, the CDR3 is TGTGCCAGCAGACAAGCGAACGGGGTGGGCTACACCTTC.

As concerns this clonotype: A much more abundant neighbour one base away suggests this may be a read error. The genes are TRBV6-5 and TRBJ2-7; D may be TRBD2 (6 bases). This CDR3 comprises 12 residues. Trimming stripped 4 bases from V and 2 bases from J, with 6 bases between. The germline CDR1 and CDR2 sequences are MNHEY and SVGAGI. As DNA, the CDR3 is TGTGCCAGCAGTTGCGGGACCTACGAGCAGTACTTC. Its translation: CASSCGTYEQYF.

The V gene is TRBV28, the J gene TRBJ2-7, with 10 bases fitting TRBD2. This CDR3 has 15 amino acids. Per germline, CDR1 MDHEN and CDR2 SYDVKM. The V gene end was trimmed by 2 bases and the J gene end by 2 bases; junction bases not matched to a gene: 3. The CDR3 DNA follows: TGTGCCAGCAGTTTACCAGCGGGAGGGCCCTACGAGCAGTACTTC. Its protein product is CASSLPAGGPYEQYF.

By its share, this clonotype is medium-sized. This rearrangement joins TRBV7-2 to TRBJ2-7; 8 bases match TRBD1. This CDR3 contains 15 residues. Germline CDR1 and CDR2: SGHTA and FQGNSA. J gave up 3 bases and V 4 bases, and 8 bases lay outside the gene matches. CDR3 residues: CASSSQGAFVYEQYF. CDR3 nucleotides: TGTGCCAGCAGCTCCCAGGGGGCGTTCGTCTACGAGCAGTACTTC.

This clonotype was seen more than once but under ten times. The chain employs TRBV7-2 and TRBJ2-1; 8 nucleotides agree with TRBD1. Looked up from germline, CDR1 is SGHTA and CDR2 is FQGNSA. Trimming removed 1 base from V and 7 bases from J; junction bases left unmatched: 6. The CDR3 has 15 residues. CDR3 bases: TGTGCCAGCAGCTTAGAGGGACAGGTAGGAAATGAGCAGTTCTTC. It codes for CASSLEGQVGNEQFF.

The V gene is TRBV28, the J gene TRBJ2-1, with TRBD2 matching 14 bases. The trim removed 8 bases at V and 10 bases at J, leaving 10 bases unmatched. The CDR3 length is 15 residues. Germline CDR1 reads MDHEN; CDR2 reads SYDVKM. The CDR3 bases are TGTGCCAGCTGCGGGACTAGCGGGAGTGTCGGCGAGCAGTTCTTC. It encodes CASCGTSGSVGEQFF. Supplemented by reference TRBV28 and TRBJ2-1, the full variable domain reads DVKVTQSSRYLVKRTGEKVFLECVQDMDHENMFWYRQDPGLGLRLIYFSYDVKMKEKGDIPEGYSVSREKKERFSLILESASTNQTSMYLCASCGTSGSVGEQFFGPGTRLTVL.

This clonotype was recorded at least ten times. The V call is TRBV6-1, the J call TRBJ1-2; tentative D call: TRBD1 (6 bases). The CDR3 loop spans 12 amino acids. The germline V gene has CDR1 MNHNS and CDR2 SASEGT. Trimming pared 10 bases from V and 7 bases from J, leaving 16 bases between. Written as DNA, the CDR3 is TGTGCCATCACACAGGGCAAGGTTGGCTACACCTTC. Translating it yields CAITQGKVGYTF.

This clonotype was observed a few times. For the CDR3, the DNA is TGTGCCAGCAGTTCCGCCTCCGGGGCCCAACGCACGCAGTATTTT. It encodes CASSSASGAQRTQYF. V is TRBV7-9 and J is TRBJ2-3; D might be TRBD1 or TRBD2, each matching 5 bases. V shed 6 bases and J shed 9 bases, with 22 bases lying between them. The CDR3 covers 15 residues. Germline V gene lookup returns CDR1 SEHNR and CDR2 FQNEAQ (reference sequence).

The chain employs TRBV28 and TRBJ2-2; D remains unclear. CDR3 length: 17 amino acids. Trimming shortened V by 4 bases and J by 5 bases, and 20 bases separated the two germline ends. From germline, CDR1 is MDHEN and CDR2 SYDVKM. This CDR3 is CASSSWGLPQNTGELFF. CDR3 DNA sequence: TGTGCCAGCAGTTCATGGGGTCTCCCTCAGAATACCGGGGAGCTGTTTTTT.

This clonotype is a singleton in its sample. The genes are TRBV7-3 and TRBJ2-3; D remains ambiguous. The CDR3 spans 13 residues. Germline V lookup: CDR1 SGHTA, CDR2 FQGTGA. The V end lost 3 bases, the J end lost 6 bases, and 10 bases lay between the germline ends. The CDR3 sequence: CASSFIASDTQYF. CDR3 bases: TGTGCCAGCAGCTTTATAGCCTCTGATACGCAGTATTTT.

This clonotype has ten or more counts. The chain carries TRBV7-2 and TRBJ1-1, with D unresolved. Germline V gives CDR1 SGHTA, CDR2 FQGNSA. Trimming left V 5 bases short and J 6 bases short, with 16 bases between. The CDR3 runs 14 residues. The CDR3 bases are TGTGCCAGCAGCCACCCACCGTTGGCCGCTGAAGCTTTCTTT. As protein: CASSHPPLAAEAFF.

The chain is built from TRBV6-2 or TRBV6-3 and TRBJ2-7; D is ambiguous. The CDR3 is 12 amino acids. CDR1 MNHEY and CDR2 SVGEGT come from the germline V gene. Trimming stripped 4 bases from V and 7 bases from J, with 11 bases between. Here the CDR3 reads CASSSGIREQYF. The CDR3 bases are TGTGCCAGCAGTTCGGGTATACGGGAGCAGTACTTC.

This clonotype showed up just a few times. The chain joins TRBV20-1 to TRBJ2-5; maybe TRBD1 (7 bases). Trimming cost V 6 bases and J 2 bases, with 13 bases left between them. The germline gives CDR1 DFQATT, CDR2 SNEGSKA (reference sequence). This CDR3 contains 13 residues. The CDR3 nucleotides read TGCAGTGCGGAATCAGGGGGGCAAGAGACCCAGTACTTC. Residues: CSAESGGQETQYF.

A remark on this clonotype: This may come from a read error, since a much larger clone is one base off. The V gene is TRBV29-1, the J gene TRBJ1-1; maybe TRBD1 (5 bases). The CDR3 length is 12 residues. V lost 7 bases to trimming and J lost 6 bases, with 15 bases between them. Germline V lookup: CDR1 SQVTM, CDR2 ANQGSEA. This CDR3 is CSAGTAQAEAFF. The CDR3 DNA reads TGCAGCGCCGGGACTGCCCAGGCTGAAGCTTTCTTT.

The CDR3 loop is CAIRDRGDGYTF. The CDR3 bases are TGTGCCATCAGGGACAGGGGAGATGGCTACACCTTC. V usage is TRBV10-3 and J usage is TRBJ1-2; TRBD1 agrees at 9 bases. Germline CDR1 reads ENHRY; CDR2 reads SYGVKD. The CDR3 is 12 residues long. V shed 6 bases, J shed 6 bases, and the junction held 2 bases outside the gene matches.

The chain combines TRBV12-3 or TRBV12-4 with TRBJ1-2; 9 bases agree with TRBD1. V was clipped by 5 bases and J by 6 bases; unmatched bases: 16. CDR3 length: 17 residues. CDR3 loop: CASSPFLGTGRADGYTF. The CDR3 nucleotides read TGTGCCAGCAGTCCCTTCTTGGGGACAGGGCGGGCCGATGGCTACACCTTC.

The chain links TRBV5-1 to TRBJ2-3; D gene uncertain. The germline V and J ends were trimmed by 2 bases and 5 bases, with 15 bases remaining between them. Germline V gene lookup returns CDR1 SGHRS and CDR2 YFSETQ. The CDR3 has 15 residues. DNA of the CDR3: TGCGCCAGCAGCTTTCAGTTTGAATCGGTAGATACGCAGTATTTT. Protein: CASSFQFESVDTQYF.

In its sample, this clonotype was seen many times. This chain uses TRBV4-1 with TRBJ2-6, with 7 nucleotides matching TRBD2. Trimming cost V 1 base and J 4 bases; bases outside gene matches: 13. The V gene's germline CDR1 is MGHRA and CDR2 YSYEKL. The CDR3 runs 19 residues. CDR3 nucleotide sequence: TGCGCCAGCAGCCAAGGACTGAGCGGGACTTCCGCCGGGGCCAACGTCCTGACTTTC. Translated: CASSQGLSGTSAGANVLTF.

This clonotype was seen at least ten times. The chain has TRBV6-5 and TRBJ1-1; 10 bases match TRBD1. The CDR3 is 13 residues long. The germline V gene has CDR1 MNHEY and CDR2 SVGAGI. The V gene end was trimmed by 5 bases and the J gene end by 11 bases; junction bases not matched to a gene: 8. The CDR3 region is CASSQRDRGGAFF. The CDR3 DNA sequence: TGTGCCAGCAGTCAGAGGGACAGGGGTGGCGCTTTCTTT.

There are a few counts of this clonotype. The chain joins TRBV7-9 to TRBJ2-3, with no clear D. There are 15 residues in the CDR3. CDR1 SEHNR and CDR2 FQNEAQ come from the germline V gene (reference sequence). V dropped 6 bases and J dropped 3 bases, with 16 bases sitting between them. The CDR3 DNA sequence: TGTGCCAGCAGTTCAAACTACATCGCGACAGATACGCAGTATTTT. It is translated as CASSSNYIATDTQYF.